This is a list of T cell receptor beta chains from one sample in a study of T cells in Graves' hyperthyroidism and ophthalmopathy. TCRdb passed the multiplex PCR reads through MiXCR, listing each CDR3 protein once. The data contain around 600,000 distinct CDR3 sequences, around 14% of them seen just once; the ten biggest clones take up over 6%. The sequenced sample consisted of blood. The receptors derive from a woman between 18 and 29 years old with Graves' ophthalmopathy. Both conserved end residues are part of each CDR3. The D gene is left open where the match is weak. Clone size is given for some rows only: seen once, a few or many times, or a class if the clone is expanded.

CDR3 DNA | CDR3 protein | J gene | V gene | D gene | clone size
TGTGCCAGCTCACCACCGGGACTCCAAGAGACCCAGTACTTC | CASSPPGLQETQYF | TRBJ2-5 | TRBV18 | - | many
TGTGCCAGCAGTTTATACTCCAGGTTTTTCTACGAGCAGTACTTC | CASSLYSRFFYEQYF | TRBJ2-7 | TRBV27 | - | few
TGTGCCAGCAGCCATACCTTTCGCGGGCCGATCACGGTTTTAGATTCACCCCTCCACTTT | CASSHTFRGPITVLDSPLHF | TRBJ1-6 | TRBV4-2 | - | -
TGTGCCAGCAGTTACCGCGGGGGTTGGAACACTGAAGCTTTCTTT | CASSYRGGWNTEAFF | TRBJ1-1 | TRBV6-5 | - | few
TGTGCCAGCAGGACCCCGCCCAGTGAGACCCAGTACTTC | CASRTPPSETQYF | TRBJ2-5 | TRBV5-5 | - | few
TGCAGTGCTAGAGCTTGGACAGGGGGCCTTCATGAGCAGTTCTTC | CSARAWTGGLHEQFF | TRBJ2-1 | TRBV20-1 | TRBD1 | -
TGTGCCAGCAGCCTGGGACAGGGGGAGGGACAGCCCCAGCATTTT | CASSLGQGEGQPQHF | TRBJ1-5 | TRBV6-4 | TRBD1 | -
TGTGCCAGCAGGGAAGGGGACCCCTCCTACGAGCAGTACTTC | CASREGDPSYEQYF | TRBJ2-7 | TRBV28 | - | many
TGTGCCGGCAGCCCAAGACAGGGCTCCAATGAGCAGTCCTTC | CAGSPRQGSNEQSF | TRBJ2-1 | TRBV7-3 | TRBD1 | once
TGTGCCAGTAGTACCGGACAGCCTTCCTACAATGAGCAGTTCTTC | CASSTGQPSYNEQFF | TRBJ2-1 | TRBV19 | - | few
TGTGCCAGCAGCTATGTGGCAGGGGTTATTCAGCCCCAGCATTTT | CASSYVAGVIQPQHF | TRBJ1-5 | TRBV6-1 | - | many
TGTGCCAGCAGCCTTAACTGGCCCAGGGAGCAGTACTTC | CASSLNWPREQYF | TRBJ2-7 | TRBV7-9 | - | few
TGTGCCACCAGCTTGGGACAGGGCCTCTACGAGCAGTACTTC | CATSLGQGLYEQYF | TRBJ2-7 | TRBV15 | TRBD1 | -
TGCAGTGCTAGGGGACAGGGTGTGTACACCATATATTTT | CSARGQGVYTIYF | TRBJ1-3 | TRBV20-1 | TRBD1 | few
TGTGCCTGGAGTTGGGGGGCGGGCAATCAGCCCCAGCATTTT | CAWSWGAGNQPQHF | TRBJ1-5 | TRBV30 | - | many
TGTGCCAGCAGTTTTGGAAACACCATATATTTT | CASSFGNTIYF | TRBJ1-3 | TRBV12-3/TRBV12-4 | - | many
TGTGCCAGCAGTCCTCAGGGGGGACGAGGGGCCGGGGAGCTGTTTTTT | CASSPQGGRGAGELFF | TRBJ2-2 | TRBV12-3/TRBV12-4 | - | many
TGCAGCGTCCGCCTCACCCGCACAGATACGCAGTATTTT | CSVRLTRTDTQYF | TRBJ2-3 | TRBV29-1 | - | few
TGCGCCAGCAGCCAAGTACCCCCTAGGGACAGGGGGCGGACTGAAGCTTTCTTT | CASSQVPPRDRGRTEAFF | TRBJ1-1 | TRBV4-1 | TRBD1 | few
TGTGCCAGCAGCCCCCGATGGTCCTACAATGAGCAGTTCTTC | CASSPRWSYNEQFF | TRBJ2-1 | TRBV7-2 | - | many
TGTGCCAGCAGCTTAATAGCGGGAGGGTACGAGCAGTACTTC | CASSLIAGGYEQYF | TRBJ2-7 | TRBV7-6 | TRBD2 | many
TGTGCCAGCAGCCCCTCTCGACAGGTGCGCAATGGCTACACCTTC | CASSPSRQVRNGYTF | TRBJ1-2 | TRBV6-1 | - | -
TGTGCCAGCGGTTCGACGGAAGCACCCGGAGATACGCAGTATTTT | CASGSTEAPGDTQYF | TRBJ2-3 | TRBV12-3/TRBV12-4 | - | -
TGTGCCAGCAGCGTAGGGACAGGGGGAACCTATGGCTACACCTTC | CASSVGTGGTYGYTF | TRBJ1-2 | TRBV9 | TRBD1 | many
TGTGCCAGCAGCGGGAGGGCAGGGGGCGCACGAACTGAAGCTTTCTTT | CASSGRAGGARTEAFF | TRBJ1-1 | TRBV9 | TRBD1 | many
TGTGCCAGAGAAAAGGTCACAGGGGGACTAGAAAACTATGGCTACACCTTC | CAREKVTGGLENYGYTF | TRBJ1-2 | TRBV2 | TRBD1 | many
TGTGCCAGCAGCCTGAGAGGACAGGGAGAAGCTGAAGCTTTCTTT | CASSLRGQGEAEAFF | TRBJ1-1 | TRBV4-2 | TRBD1 | -
TGTGCCAGTATAAATAGAGCTGCGGATAGCACAGATACGCAGTATTTT | CASINRAADSTDTQYF | TRBJ2-3 | TRBV19 | - | -
TGCGCCAGCAGCCAAGATCCAGAGGATTCACCCCTCCACTTT | CASSQDPEDSPLHF | TRBJ1-6 | TRBV4-3 | - | many
TGTGCCAGCAGTGATGGCAGGCGCCTCTCTGGAAACACCATATATTTT | CASSDGRRLSGNTIYF | TRBJ1-3 | TRBV2 | - | many
TGTGCCAGCAGTCCCCCCCGGTATGAGCAGTTCTTC | CASSPPRYEQFF | TRBJ2-1 | TRBV28 | - | -
TGCAGCGTTGTCCTTCAGAGATCTGGAAACACCATATATTTT | CSVVLQRSGNTIYF | TRBJ1-3 | TRBV29-1 | - | -
TGTGCCAGCAGCGTGAGCCCTGTTGGACGGTCCTATGGCTACACCTTC | CASSVSPVGRSYGYTF | TRBJ1-2 | TRBV9 | - | few
TGTGCCAGCAGTTCCCCCAGGTTGGGTGGAGCCAAAAACATTCAGTACTTC | CASSSPRLGGAKNIQYF | TRBJ2-4 | TRBV28 | - | many
TGTGCCAGTAGTACCGCCTTCGGGACAGGGGGCGTATGGGATCAGCCCCAGCATTTT | CASSTAFGTGGVWDQPQHF | TRBJ1-5 | TRBV19 | TRBD1 | few
TGTGCCAGCAGCTTAGGTCTATCTCTGGTTGCTAGCGGGAGGGCCTTATATGAGCAGTTCTTC | CASSLGLSLVASGRALYEQFF | TRBJ2-1 | TRBV7-8 | TRBD2 | -
TGTGCCAGCAATCTCCTGGGCCCCGCTTCCTACGAGCAGTACTTC | CASNLLGPASYEQYF | TRBJ2-7 | TRBV2 | - | many
TGCAGTGCCCGAAGAGCGGATGGCTCCTACAATGAGCAGTTCTTC | CSARRADGSYNEQFF | TRBJ2-1 | TRBV20-1 | - | many
TGTGCCAGTAGTATAAAGGCAGGCCCCATGAACACTGAAGCTTTCTTT | CASSIKAGPMNTEAFF | TRBJ1-1 | TRBV19 | - | -
TGTGCCAGCACCAGGGACACCTTCTACGAGCAGTACTTC | CASTRDTFYEQYF | TRBJ2-7 | TRBV28 | - | many
TGTGCCAGCCAGGGGTTTAATGAAAAACTGTTTTTT | CASQGFNEKLFF | TRBJ1-4 | TRBV6-1 | - | -
TGTGCCTGGAATAAGGGGGGGGACAATGAGCAGTTCTTC | CAWNKGGDNEQFF | TRBJ2-1 | TRBV30 | - | many
TGTGCCAGCAGTTTAAGCAGGGGAGAGAGATCCTACGAGCAGTACTTC | CASSLSRGERSYEQYF | TRBJ2-7 | TRBV27 | - | many
TGTGCCAGTAGTTCTTACCCTACCCGTAACGGGAGCAACACAGATACGCAGTATTTT | CASSSYPTRNGSNTDTQYF | TRBJ2-3 | TRBV19 | - | -
TGTGCCAGCAGCTCTGATCCGGGACACTCAAGCTTCTACGAGCAGTACTTC | CASSSDPGHSSFYEQYF | TRBJ2-7 | TRBV6-2/TRBV6-3 | - | many
TGTGCCAGTAGTTCTCACGACACCGCTAACTATGGCTACACCTTC | CASSSHDTANYGYTF | TRBJ1-2 | TRBV19 | - | -
TGTGCCATCAGTGAGTCGAGGGGCGGGCTTCACCAAGAGACCCAGTACTTC | CAISESRGGLHQETQYF | TRBJ2-5 | TRBV10-3 | - | few
TGTGCCAGTAGTATACAGGGGACAACGTATGGCTACACCTTC | CASSIQGTTYGYTF | TRBJ1-2 | TRBV19 | - | few
TGTGCCAGTACCCCGCCAGCGGGAAGCAATGAGCAGTTCTTC | CASTPPAGSNEQFF | TRBJ2-1 | TRBV19 | TRBD2 | -
TGCGCCAGCCGGTCTAGCGGGAACACCGGGGAGCTGTTTTTT | CASRSSGNTGELFF | TRBJ2-2 | TRBV5-1 | TRBD2 | many
TGTGCCAGCAGTTTTAGGGGGCAGGGAGAAGCTTTCTTT | CASSFRGQGEAFF | TRBJ1-1 | TRBV27 | TRBD1 | few
TGTGCCAGCAGCTACCCTAAAGGCGAGCAGTACTTC | CASSYPKGEQYF | TRBJ2-7 | TRBV6-2/TRBV6-3 | - | many
TGTGCCAGTAGTTCCCGGCGGACTGATCATTCACCCCTCCACTTT | CASSSRRTDHSPLHF | TRBJ1-6 | TRBV19 | - | -
TGTGCCAGCAGTTCGCTAGCGGGAGGGGGCGATACGCAGTATTTT | CASSSLAGGGDTQYF | TRBJ2-3 | TRBV6-1 | TRBD2 | many
TGTGCCAGCAGCTTAAGGGGTGAGTCTCAGCCCCAGCATTTT | CASSLRGESQPQHF | TRBJ1-5 | TRBV13 | - | many
TGCGCCAGCAGCCAAACAGGGGGAGCAGCAGATACGCAGTATTTT | CASSQTGGAADTQYF | TRBJ2-3 | TRBV4-3 | TRBD1 | many
TGTGCCAGCAGCCAAGCCAGCCTCGGTACTTGGGGCAGGTACGAGCAGTACTTC | CASSQASLGTWGRYEQYF | TRBJ2-7 | TRBV4-2 | - | few
TGTGCCAGCAGTTTTGGGGACAGGGGGCTCGGCACTGAAGCTTTCTTT | CASSFGDRGLGTEAFF | TRBJ1-1 | TRBV28 | TRBD1 | -
TGCAGCGTTAAGGAGGGACAGGGCAGGTACAATGAGCAGTTCTTC | CSVKEGQGRYNEQFF | TRBJ2-1 | TRBV29-1 | TRBD1 | many